Listed below are T cell receptor beta chains from one sample, sequenced in a study of blood T cell repertoires in COVID-19. Method: immunoSEQ multiplex PCR; TCRdb's copy keeps in-frame clones and lacks some. Seen here are roughly 160,000 clones, around 82% observed once, and the top ten hold around 7%. Input material: peripheral blood. These receptors were taken from a man older than 75 with COVID-19, enrolled during active disease. Both conserved end residues are part of each CDR3. Fields, in order: D gene, clone size, J gene, V gene, CDR3 DNA, CDR3 protein. A D gene is named only where the DNA matches it firmly. A clone size is listed for some rows: how often the clone was seen (once, few, many), or a class if it is expanded.

D: .; size: .; J: TRBJ1-4; V: TRBV19; DNA: TGTGCCAGTAGTCTTGACAGCCTTCCCGAAAAACTGTTTTTT; CDR3: CASSLDSLPEKLFF
D: .; size: .; J: TRBJ2-5; V: TRBV28; DNA: TGTGCCAGCAGCCCCGGGACGGGAGTAGAGACCCAGTACTTC; CDR3: CASSPGTGVETQYF
D: TRBD1; size: .; J: TRBJ2-2; V: TRBV6-2/TRBV6-3; DNA: TGTGCCAGCAGTTACAACAGGGGGAGGCCCGGGGAGCTGTTTTTT; CDR3: CASSYNRGRPGELFF
D: .; size: .; J: TRBJ1-6; V: TRBV5-5; DNA: TGTGCCAGCAGCCCGTTCGACAGGACCAATTCACCCCTCCACTTT; CDR3: CASSPFDRTNSPLHF
D: TRBD1; size: .; J: TRBJ1-2; V: TRBV28; DNA: TGTGCCAGCAGTTTTCCGGGACAGGGGGCTAGTTATGGCTACACCTTC; CDR3: CASSFPGQGASYGYTF
D: TRBD2; size: .; J: TRBJ2-2; V: TRBV10-1; DNA: TGCGCCAGCAGAAAACCCGGGACTACTTACACCGGGGAGCTGTTTTTT; CDR3: CASRKPGTTYTGELFF
D: TRBD1; size: once; J: TRBJ1-1; V: TRBV5-6; DNA: TGTGCCAGCAGCTGGCGAGGGACAGGTTTCATGAACACTGAAGCTTTCTTT; CDR3: CASSWRGTGFMNTEAFF
D: TRBD1; size: .; J: TRBJ1-2; V: TRBV11-3; DNA: TGTGCCAGCAGAAACGACAGGGGGTCGGAAGGCTACACCTTC; CDR3: CASRNDRGSEGYTF
D: TRBD1; size: .; J: TRBJ2-7; V: TRBV19; DNA: TGTGCCAGTAGTTTGGACAGGGGGCTCTCCAACGAGCAGTACTTC; CDR3: CASSLDRGLSNEQYF
D: .; size: few; J: TRBJ1-6; V: TRBV4-3; DNA: TGCGCCAGCAGCCAAGATTTGGCAGGGGTGAGCTCCTATAATTCACCCCTCCACTTT; CDR3: CASSQDLAGVSSYNSPLHF
D: TRBD1; size: .; J: TRBJ2-5; V: TRBV7-9; DNA: TGTGCCAGCAGCCGGACAGGGCCAGAGACCCAGTACTTC; CDR3: CASSRTGPETQYF
D: .; size: .; J: TRBJ2-3; V: TRBV11-2; DNA: TGTGCCAGCAGCCCCTGGGTTGGGGGCGCTAGCACAGATACGCAGTATTTT; CDR3: CASSPWVGGASTDTQYF
D: .; size: .; J: TRBJ1-1; V: TRBV10-3; DNA: TGTGCCATCAATTCAGGTTCCACTGAAGCTTTCTTT; CDR3: CAINSGSTEAFF
D: TRBD1; size: .; J: TRBJ1-2; V: TRBV6-2/TRBV6-3; DNA: TGTGCCAGCAGTTCCAATATGCGACCGGGACAGGGACTCAGGGGCAACTATGGCTACACCTTC; CDR3: CASSSNMRPGQGLRGNYGYTF
D: TRBD1; size: once; J: TRBJ1-1; V: TRBV5-1; DNA: TGCGCCAGCAACGCCGAAGGACAGGGGGCTGAAGCTTTCTTT; CDR3: CASNAEGQGAEAFF
D: .; size: .; J: TRBJ1-2; V: TRBV6-5; DNA: TGTGCCAGCAGCCAATGGAGGGAGATAGGCTATGGCTACACCTTC; CDR3: CASSQWREIGYGYTF
D: .; size: .; J: TRBJ2-1; V: TRBV10-3; DNA: TGTGCCATCACCAGGACTGGGGGGAATGAGCAGTTCTTC; CDR3: CAITRTGGNEQFF
D: .; size: few; J: TRBJ1-2; V: TRBV5-6; DNA: TGTGCCAGCAGCTCGCAGGGAATTGGAGGCTACACCTTC; CDR3: CASSSQGIGGYTF
D: .; size: .; J: TRBJ1-4; V: TRBV2; DNA: TGTGCCACCCGACAGGTCCTTAATGAAAAACTGTTTTTT; CDR3: CATRQVLNEKLFF
D: TRBD1; size: .; J: TRBJ1-1; V: TRBV6-5; DNA: TGTGCCAGCAGTTCTTGGACAGGGGGCAGGGACACTGAAGCTTTCTTT; CDR3: CASSSWTGGRDTEAFF
D: .; size: .; J: TRBJ1-2; V: TRBV11-3; DNA: TGTGCCAGCAGCTTACACCTGGTAGGGCAGGGCAGAAACTATGGCTACACCTTC; CDR3: CASSLHLVGQGRNYGYTF
D: TRBD2; size: .; J: TRBJ2-3; V: TRBV18; DNA: TGTGCCAGCTCACCCCCGACTAGCGCCACAGATACGCAGTATTTT; CDR3: CASSPPTSATDTQYF
D: .; size: .; J: TRBJ1-2; V: TRBV19; DNA: TGTGCCAGTAGTAATCGCAGGGGCCAAGTCAATGGCTACACCTTC; CDR3: CASSNRRGQVNGYTF